This TCR beta chain was profiled in a study of blood T cell repertoires in COVID-19 (TCRdb year 2020). About the study as a whole: Samples covering the acute and convalescent phases of COVID-19 were provided by collaborators in the United States, Italy and Spain. The prospective study material was composed of cDNA or gDNA derived from T cells, B-cell-depleted T cells, or PBMCs. Subjects who had been exposed to COVID-19, were actively infected with it, or had recovered from it provided the deeply sampled blood TCRbeta repertoires that made up the dataset. The repertoires were made available in a free public database intended to serve as a resource for research on the immune response to SARS-CoV-2. The samples were drawn from two sources: the first 160 participants of the ongoing ImmuneRACE study, and 950 to 1,500 subjects contributed by 6 global collaborators. The sample metadata nearly always contained a de-identified subject ID, COVID-19 status, age in years and sex. Where HLA class I and class II types were available, the types were taken from metadata supplied by the sample provider, not from assay-based typing. Broad study findings and their caveats: The quantity of clinical and demographic metadata differed by source and by participant and was supplied without curation.

TCRbeta CDR3 regions were amplified from genomic DNA by means of the immunoSEQ Assay, a bias-controlled multiplex PCR. For the original study's pipeline: Within the assay, amplification of reference gene primers was used to estimate how many nucleated cells each sample contained. Sequence reads were collapsed and filtered to measure the absolute abundance of every unique TCRbeta CDR3 rearrangement. For each sample, productive Simpson clonality was calculated as the square root of Simpson's diversity index over productive rearrangements. What TCRdb holds here is the immuneACCESS table cut down to in-frame rearrangements. Part of the clones is not present; checked against another copy, under half of the missing clones reflect an unresolved V gene, and the others are unexplained. V and J calls plus clone size are reproduced from that table; the DNA served to infer D and trimming. In this sample the table shows roughly 250,000 clones, approximately 90% of which occur a single time. The ten biggest clones cover over 3.5% of the sample.

V drops 8 bases and J drops 0 bases, leaving 25 bases in between. The CDR3 starts with the cysteine, ends with the phenylalanine, and has 18 residues. The only DNA kept is the CDR3, 54 bases in frame from the first base. CDR1 is given as MNHEY and CDR2 as SMNVEV, both from the germline V gene (reference sequence). Worth noting for this clone: Its cognate antigen has yet to be identified. Nothing much larger sits one base from this clone, and base qualities are not available.

The collaborating institutions used their own protocols to collect whole blood in K2EDTA tubes. For TCRbeta analysis, collaborator samples were shipped as frozen whole blood, as isolated PBMCs, or as DNA extracted from either sample type. The V and J segments used are TRBV27 and TRBJ1-2; the best D guess is TRBD1, with 6 bases matching. The sequencing input was peripheral blood. This TCR came from a woman in her thirties or forties with acute or convalescent COVID-19. DNA sequence: TGTGCCAGCGGATCAACACCTACAGGGAGTGGGACTAACTATGGCTACACCTTC. It translates as CASGSTPTGSGTNYGYTF.